The sequence of this T cell receptor beta chain was determined in a study of CD8+CD57+ T cells in acquired aplastic anemia. In germline, CDR1 is SGHRS, CDR2 YFSETQ. The length of the CDR3 is 16 residues. V was pared by 4 bases and J by 1 base, with 10 bases of the junction left unmatched. Researchers used genomic DNA as the template to profile TCR beta VDJ and CDR3. TCRdb reanalysed the reads using MiXCR and keeps one entry per CDR3 protein. The sample has about 270,000 distinct CDR3 sequences, 55% to 65% seen once; the top ten hold 8%. In its sample, this clonotype was seen many times. This clonotype was sampled from a human donor with severe aplastic anemia or a healthy control (not recorded which). The chain carries TRBV5-1 and TRBJ1-1; 7 positions match TRBD1. The material sequenced was sorted CD4+, CD8+, or CD8+CD57+ T cells (not recorded which) from PBMCs. In DNA form, the CDR3 reads TGCGCCAGCAGCCCCATCCCGGGACAGCCGAACACTGAAGCTTTCTTT. Translated: CASSPIPGQPNTEAFF.